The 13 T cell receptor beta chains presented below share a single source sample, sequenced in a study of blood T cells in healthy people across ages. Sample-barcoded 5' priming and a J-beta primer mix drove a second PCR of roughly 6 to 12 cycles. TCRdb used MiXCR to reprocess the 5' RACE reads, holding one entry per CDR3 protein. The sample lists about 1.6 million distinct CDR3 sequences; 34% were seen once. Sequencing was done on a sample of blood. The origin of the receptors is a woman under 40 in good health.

As DNA, the CDR3 is TGTGCCAGCAGCGGGACAGGTGATCTTTGCAATGAGCAGTTCTTC. This gives the protein CASSGTGDLCNEQFF. V is TRBV2 and J is TRBJ2-1; TRBD1 agrees at 8 bases. V lost 6 bases to trimming and J lost 6 bases; unmatched junction nucleotides: 10. CDR3 length: 15 amino acids. Germline CDR1 is SNHLY and CDR2 is FYNNEI.

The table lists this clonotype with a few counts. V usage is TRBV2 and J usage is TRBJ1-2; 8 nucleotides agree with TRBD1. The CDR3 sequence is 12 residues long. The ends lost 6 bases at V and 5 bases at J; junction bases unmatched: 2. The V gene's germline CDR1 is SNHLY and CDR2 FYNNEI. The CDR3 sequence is CASRGQAYGYTF. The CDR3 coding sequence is TGTGCCAGCAGGGGACAGGCTTATGGCTACACCTTC.

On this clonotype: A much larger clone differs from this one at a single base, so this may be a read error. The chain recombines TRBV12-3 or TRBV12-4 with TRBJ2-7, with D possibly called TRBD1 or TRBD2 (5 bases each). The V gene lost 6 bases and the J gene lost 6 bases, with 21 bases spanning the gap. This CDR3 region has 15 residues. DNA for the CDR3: TGTGCCAGCAGGCTACGGGGCTCTAGCCTATTCGAGCAGTACTTC. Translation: CASRLRGSSLFEQYF.

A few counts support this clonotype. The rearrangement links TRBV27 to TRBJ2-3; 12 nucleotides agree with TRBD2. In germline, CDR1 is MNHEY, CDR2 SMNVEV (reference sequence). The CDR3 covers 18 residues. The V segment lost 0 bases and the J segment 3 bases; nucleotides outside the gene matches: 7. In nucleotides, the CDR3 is TGTGCCAGCAGTTTATCACCCGGGACTAGCGGGCTGACAGATACGCAGTATTTT. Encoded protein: CASSLSPGTSGLTDTQYF.

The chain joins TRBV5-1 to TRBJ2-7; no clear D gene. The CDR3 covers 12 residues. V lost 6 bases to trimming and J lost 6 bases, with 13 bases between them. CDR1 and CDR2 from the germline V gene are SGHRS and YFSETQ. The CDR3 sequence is CASTSVLGEQYF. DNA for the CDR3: TGCGCCAGCACCTCAGTCCTGGGCGAGCAGTACTTC.

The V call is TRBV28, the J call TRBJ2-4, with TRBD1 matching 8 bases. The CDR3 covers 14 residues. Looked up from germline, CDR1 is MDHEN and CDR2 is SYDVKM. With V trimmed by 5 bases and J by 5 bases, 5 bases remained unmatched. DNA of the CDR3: TGTGCCAGCAGTCTGACAGGGGCGGAAAACATTCAGTACTTC. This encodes CASSLTGAENIQYF.

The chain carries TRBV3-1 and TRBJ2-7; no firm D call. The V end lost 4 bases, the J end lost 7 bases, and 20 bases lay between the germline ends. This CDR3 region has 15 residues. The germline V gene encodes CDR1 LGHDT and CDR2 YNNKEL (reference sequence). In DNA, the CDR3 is TGTGCCAGCAGCCCCATGGTGGTGGGCCTCTTGGAGCAGTACTTC. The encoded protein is CASSPMVVGLLEQYF.

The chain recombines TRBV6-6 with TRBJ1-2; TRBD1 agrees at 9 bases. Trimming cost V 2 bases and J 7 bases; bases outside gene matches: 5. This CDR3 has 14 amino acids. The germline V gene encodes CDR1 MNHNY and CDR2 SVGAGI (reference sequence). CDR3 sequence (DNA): TGTGCCAGCAGTTACAAAACAGGGGGCCCTGGCTACACCTTC. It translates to CASSYKTGGPGYTF.

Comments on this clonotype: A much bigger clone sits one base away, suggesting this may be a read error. The CDR3 sequence: CAGTRGAEETQYF. CDR3 DNA: TGTGCCGGCACTCGCGGGGCCGAAGAGACCCAGTACTTC. J is TRBJ2-7 and V is TRBV7-2, with D maybe TRBD2 (6 bases). Matching the DNA end better, TRBJ2-5 makes the J call doubtful. The CDR3 contains 13 residues. Germline CDR1 SGHTA, CDR2 FQGNSA.

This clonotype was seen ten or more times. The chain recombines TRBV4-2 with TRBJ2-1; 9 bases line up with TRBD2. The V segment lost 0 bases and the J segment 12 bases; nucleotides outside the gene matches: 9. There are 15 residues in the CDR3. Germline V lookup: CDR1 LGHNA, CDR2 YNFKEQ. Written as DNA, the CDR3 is TGTGCCAGCAGCCAAGATCACGATAGCGGGAGCGGGCAGTTCTTC. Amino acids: CASSQDHDSGSGQFF.

CDR3 residues: CASSVDMGTGYQETQYF. The CDR3 DNA is TGTGCCAGCAGCGTAGACATGGGGACGGGGTACCAAGAGACCCAGTACTTC. V usage is TRBV9 and J usage is TRBJ2-5; tentatively, D is TRBD1 or TRBD2 (5 bases each). V lost 0 bases to trimming and J lost 0 bases, with 15 bases between them. The length of the CDR3 is 17 residues. Germline CDR1 reads SGDLS; CDR2 reads YYNGEE.

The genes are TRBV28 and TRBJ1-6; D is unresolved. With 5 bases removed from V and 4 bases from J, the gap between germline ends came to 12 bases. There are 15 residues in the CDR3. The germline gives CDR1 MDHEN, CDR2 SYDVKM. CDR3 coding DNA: TGTGCCAGCAGTCCCCCGAGAGTTTATAATTCACCCCTCCACTTT. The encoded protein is CASSPPRVYNSPLHF.

Here the CDR3 DNA reads TGCGCCAGCAGCCTTATCTTCCGGGGTGACACTGAAGCTTTCTTT. Residues: CASSLIFRGDTEAFF. The chain links TRBV5-1 to TRBJ1-1; no clear D gene. The CDR3 is 15 amino acids. V lost 4 bases, J lost 3 bases, and 16 bases lay in between. The V gene's germline CDR1 is SGHRS and CDR2 YFSETQ.